The 24 T cell receptor beta chains below were found in one sample sequenced in a study of blood T cells in healthy people across ages. PCR was performed a second time for about 7 to 12 cycles using a sample-barcoded 5' primer and a J-beta primer mix. A single record per CDR3 protein comes from TCRdb applying MiXCR to the 5' RACE reads. Here the sample spans 550,000 to 800,000 distinct CDR3 sequences, around 21% being singletons. The material sequenced was blood. The receptors stem from a man between 65 and 85 years old in good health.

This clonotype was seen at least ten times. V usage is TRBV27 and J usage is TRBJ2-2; 7 bases are shared with TRBD2. Germline V lookup: CDR1 MNHEY, CDR2 SMNVEV (reference sequence). V lost 2 bases to trimming and J lost 4 bases; unmatched junction nucleotides: 1. This CDR3 spans 14 amino acids. The CDR3 sequence is CASSLGRGTGELFF. The CDR3 DNA reads as TGTGCCAGCAGTTTAGGGAGGGGCACCGGGGAGCTGTTTTTT.

This chain connects TRBV11-1 to TRBJ2-1; unclear D gene. V was pared by 6 bases and J by 0 bases, with 12 bases between. The germline V gene encodes CDR1 SGHAT and CDR2 FQDESV (reference sequence). CDR3 length equals 15 residues. The CDR3 region has the DNA TGTGCCAGCAGTACCCGTCAAAGCTCCTACAATGAGCAGTTCTTC. As protein: CASSTRQSSYNEQFF.

This chain connects TRBV5-1 to TRBJ1-1; D is perhaps TRBD1 (5 bases). The CDR3 totals 18 residues. Germline V gives CDR1 SGHRS, CDR2 YFSETQ. The V end lost 0 bases, the J end lost 5 bases, and 23 bases lay between the germline ends. The CDR3 region is CASSLGSSTVTVFTEAFF. CDR3 sequence (DNA): TGCGCCAGCAGCTTGGGATCGTCGACAGTTACCGTCTTTACTGAAGCTTTCTTT.

This clonotype was detected a few times. The V and J genes are TRBV7-2 and TRBJ2-7, with unresolved D. V was clipped by 1 base and J by 3 bases, with 7 bases between them. CDR3 length: 13 amino acids. Per the germline V gene, CDR1 is SGHTA and CDR2 is FQGNSA. The CDR3 sequence: CASSLGVLYEQYF. The CDR3 DNA reads TGTGCCAGCAGCTTAGGGGTACTCTACGAGCAGTACTTC.

In this sample, this clonotype turned up a few times. This chain joins TRBV6-5 and TRBJ1-3; 7 bases map to TRBD1. This CDR3 region has 13 residues. The V segment lost 8 bases and the J segment 4 bases; nucleotides outside the gene matches: 5. Looked up from germline, CDR1 is MNHEY and CDR2 is SVGAGI. The CDR3 loop reads CASHTTGGNTIYF. In nucleotides, the CDR3 is TGTGCCAGCCACACGACAGGGGGAAACACCATATATTTT.

The rearrangement joins TRBV3-1 to TRBJ2-7; possible D gene TRBD2, 6 bases. Germline V gene lookup returns CDR1 LGHDT and CDR2 YNNKEL (reference sequence). There are 13 residues in the CDR3. Trimming pared 0 bases from V and 9 bases from J, leaving 12 bases between. The CDR3, as DNA: TGTGCCAGCAGCCAAGATCGACTAGTCCCGCAGTACTTC. Protein sequence: CASSQDRLVPQYF.

This clonotype has only a few counts. One junction end does not reproduce the germline sequence, and a read error may be involved. This chain links TRBV5-1 with TRBJ2-5; D not certain. CDR3 length: 14 amino acids. CDR1 is SGHRS, CDR2 YFSETQ, per germline. CDR3 residues: CASSPASIRETQYF. For the CDR3, the DNA is TGTGCCAGCAGTCCAGCCTCAATACGAGAGACCCAGTACTTC.

CDR3 residues: CASSVVGEVYNEQFF. CDR3 nucleotides: TGTGCCAGCAGCGTAGTCGGGGAGGTCTACAATGAGCAGTTCTTC. The rearrangement links TRBV9 to TRBJ2-1, with D tentatively TRBD2 (6 bases). The CDR3 is 15 residues long. Germline-derived CDR1 and CDR2 are SGDLS and YYNGEE. Trimming pared 0 bases from V and 3 bases from J, leaving 10 bases between.

In this sample, this clonotype turned up many times. This chain links TRBV20-1 with TRBJ1-5, with 10 bases identical to TRBD1. The CDR3 spans 14 residues. V lost 3 bases to trimming and J lost 5 bases; unmatched junction nucleotides: 4. Germline loops: CDR1 DFQATT, CDR2 SNEGSKA (reference sequence). The CDR3 DNA sequence: TGCAGTGCTAGTCGAGGGACAGGGGATCAGCCCCAGCATTTT. Amino acid sequence: CSASRGTGDQPQHF.

The gene calls are TRBV5-1 and TRBJ2-1, with 8 nucleotides matching TRBD2. CDR3 length: 17 amino acids. CDR1 is SGHRS, CDR2 YFSETQ, per germline. After removal of 1 base from V and 3 bases from J, the junction contained 9 bases not matched to a gene. CDR3 DNA sequence: TGCGCCAGCAGCTTGTCGCACACTAGCGGAAACTACAATGAGCAGTTCTTC. Protein product: CASSLSHTSGNYNEQFF.

This chain links TRBV20-1 with TRBJ2-5; D unclear. Per germline, CDR1 DFQATT and CDR2 SNEGSKA (reference sequence). V lost 5 bases and J 0 bases, leaving 7 bases between the germline ends. CDR3 length: 12 amino acids. The CDR3 here is CSARAYQETQYF. The CDR3 coding sequence is TGCAGTGCTCGGGCGTACCAAGAGACCCAGTACTTC.

This clonotype was picked up a small number of times. This chain joins TRBV28 and TRBJ2-7; 9 bases line up with TRBD1. With 6 bases clipped from V and 2 bases from J, the junction kept 8 bases outside the gene matches. This CDR3 has 15 amino acids. Germline V gives CDR1 MDHEN, CDR2 SYDVKM. Here the CDR3 reads CASRPGTGPAYEQYF. CDR3 sequence (DNA): TGTGCCAGCAGACCGGGGACAGGGCCTGCCTACGAGCAGTACTTC.

The chain joins TRBV29-1 to TRBJ1-2; 9 bases match TRBD1. Per germline, CDR1 SQVTM and CDR2 ANQGSEA. This CDR3 has 12 residues. V dropped 6 bases and J dropped 7; count of bases not matched to a gene: 6. CDR3 sequence: CSVSRDRAGYTF. CDR3 nucleotides: TGCAGCGTGTCCCGGGACAGGGCTGGCTACACCTTC.

Only a few counts were recorded for this clonotype. The gene calls are TRBV2 and TRBJ1-4; TRBD1 aligns across 9 bases. With V trimmed by 8 bases and J by 8 bases, 9 bases remained unmatched. The CDR3 spans 14 residues. Germline CDR1 is SNHLY and CDR2 is FYNNEI. The CDR3 coding sequence is TGTGCCAGCTCCAACAGGGGGCTTCGGGAAAAACTGTTTTTT. It codes for CASSNRGLREKLFF.

The V and J genes are TRBV3-1 and TRBJ2-7, with 13 bases aligning to TRBD2. V shed 0 bases and J 3 bases; nucleotides not matched to a gene: 17. CDR3 length: 21 amino acids. Germline CDR1 reads LGHDT; CDR2 reads YNNKEL (reference sequence). CDR3 bases: TGTGCCAGCAGCCAAGATGGCTCGGGACTAGCGGGACCTAAGAGGGTCTACGAGCAGTACTTC. Its translation: CASSQDGSGLAGPKRVYEQYF.

The sample holds a few counts of this clonotype. The gene calls are TRBV2 and TRBJ2-5; 8 nucleotides match TRBD1. The J call may be faulty, since TRBJ2-7 better matches the DNA end. The CDR3 extends over 14 amino acids. Germline V CDR1 and CDR2: SNHLY, FYNNEI. CDR3 in DNA: TGTGCCAGCAACCCGGACAGGGCAACCTACGAGCAGTACTTC. Translating gives CASNPDRATYEQYF.

This clonotype showed up many times. The gene calls are TRBV20-1 and TRBJ2-7; 8 bases line up with TRBD1. CDR3 length: 13 residues. Germline V gene lookup returns CDR1 DFQATT and CDR2 SNEGSKA (reference sequence). The ends lost 6 bases at V and 3 bases at J; junction bases unmatched: 7. The CDR3 sequence is CSAGQGWLYEQYF. CDR3 DNA sequence: TGCAGTGCCGGACAGGGTTGGCTCTACGAGCAGTACTTC.

The chain recombines TRBV11-2 with TRBJ1-4, with TRBD1 as a possible D gene (5 bases). The CDR3 consists of 14 residues. Trimming left V 0 bases short and J 10 bases short, with 12 bases between. The germline V gene has CDR1 SGHAT and CDR2 FQNNGV. CDR3 amino acids: CASSLDERGGKLFF. CDR3 nucleotide sequence: TGTGCCAGCAGCTTAGACGAAAGGGGAGGAAAACTGTTTTTT.

This chain uses TRBV2 with TRBJ2-2; weak D call: TRBD2 (5 bases). The CDR3 loop spans 13 amino acids. Germline CDR1 reads SNHLY; CDR2 reads FYNNEI. V was pared by 5 bases and J by 6 bases, with 10 bases between. In nucleotides, the CDR3 is TGTGCCAGCAGTACTAGTTCCGCCGGGGAGCTGTTTTTT. As protein: CASSTSSAGELFF. Full variable domain (rest looked up from reference TRBV2 and TRBJ2-2): EPEVTQTPSHQVTQMGQEVILRCVPISNHLYFYWYRQILGQKVEFLVSFYNNEISEKSEIFDDQFSVERPDGSNFTLKIRSTKLEDSAMYFCASSTSSAGELFFGEGSRLTVL.

This clonotype was found a few times. V is TRBV9 and J is TRBJ2-5, with D perhaps TRBD1 (6 bases). Germline V gene lookup returns CDR1 SGDLS and CDR2 YYNGEE. This CDR3 is built from 15 residues. The V and J ends lost 3 bases and 2 bases respectively, with 14 bases between them. The CDR3, as DNA: TGTGCCAGCAGCGCAACAGGGACCGTACAAGAGACCCAGTACTTC. Its protein product is CASSATGTVQETQYF.

This clonotype was seen a handful of times. The chain carries TRBV6-2 or TRBV6-3 and TRBJ2-1; D remains ambiguous. V lost 2 bases to trimming and J lost 12 bases, with 8 bases between them. CDR3 length: 11 amino acids. Germline V gives CDR1 MNHEY, CDR2 SVGEGT. CDR3 in DNA: TGTGCCAGCAGTTACGACTCTGTGCAGTTCTTC. Protein product: CASSYDSVQFF.

The chain recombines TRBV20-1 with TRBJ1-1, with unresolved D. V shed 1 base and J shed 4 bases, with 7 bases lying between them. The germline CDR1 and CDR2 sequences are DFQATT and SNEGSKA (reference sequence). The CDR3 runs to 12 residues. CDR3 nucleotide sequence: TGCAGTGCTAGAGGTAGGAGCACTGAAGCTTTCTTT. This encodes CSARGRSTEAFF.

The chain couples TRBV11-2 to TRBJ1-1; D might be TRBD1 (5 bases). Trimming cost V 2 bases and J 0 bases, with 10 bases left between them. The CDR3 is 15 amino acids. In germline, CDR1 is SGHAT, CDR2 FQNNGV. CDR3: CASSLRGSMNTEAFF. The CDR3 DNA sequence: TGTGCCAGCAGCTTAAGGGGTTCAATGAACACTGAAGCTTTCTTT.

The chain has TRBV28 and TRBJ2-7, with TRBD2 as a possible D gene (7 bases). The V and J ends lost 6 bases and 7 bases respectively, with 19 bases between them. The CDR3 length is 14 residues. Germline values: CDR1 MDHEN, CDR2 SYDVKM. CDR3 protein: CASSLGGPTLEQYF. DNA of the CDR3: TGTGCCAGCAGCCTCGGGGGGCCCACGCTGGAGCAGTACTTC.